The T cell receptor (beta chain) described here comes from a study of blood T cell repertoires in COVID-19. Profiled with immunoSEQ multiplex PCR; TCRdb holds only in-frame clones, not every one. Seen here are roughly 180,000 clones, 82% observed once, and the top ten hold 15% to 20%. The germline CDR1 and CDR2 sequences are SNHLY and FYNNEI. This CDR3 is 14 amino acids long. Trimming pared 6 bases from V and 2 bases from J, leaving 12 bases between. The sequenced material came from PBMCs or T cells enriched from blood (not recorded which). The rearrangement links TRBV2 to TRBJ2-3, with D perhaps TRBD1 (6 bases). This clonotype was sampled from a man in his sixties who had recovered from COVID-19. The CDR3, as DNA: TGTGCCAGCAGCCCGACAGGAACCACAGATACGCAGTATTTT. Its protein product is CASSPTGTTDTQYF.